This T cell receptor beta chain appears in the sequencing data of a study of regulatory T cells in long-lasting Graves disease. This clonotype was observed at least ten times. Germline values: CDR1 SEHNR, CDR2 FQNEAQ (reference sequence). CDR3 length equals 14 residues. Trimming stripped 2 bases from V and 8 bases from J, with 10 bases between. CDR3 regions were amplified by Arm-PCR using iRepertoire HTBI primers to build TCR beta libraries. TCRdb re-called the multiplex PCR reads with MiXCR, one entry per CDR3 protein. Of roughly 560,000 distinct CDR3 sequences in the sample, more than 10% were seen once. As for time point: newly diagnosed GD, antithyroid drugs for less than 3 months. Extracted PBMC RNA gave rise to the TCR library. This sample was also put to use in a study of T cells in Graves' hyperthyroidism and ophthalmopathy. Per that paper: Graves' hyperthyroidism was deemed stable absent ophthalmopathy progression within 18 months.

The V call is TRBV7-9, the J call TRBJ1-6, with TRBD1 as a possible D gene (5 bases). The clonotype comes from a woman younger than 45 with Graves disease. This specimen was peripheral blood mononuclear cells (PBMCs), taken at new diagnosis, from a patient treated with antithyroid drugs. This chain's CDR3 is CASSLRGRDSPLHF. CDR3 in DNA: TGTGCCAGCAGCTTACGGGGCAGGGATTCACCCCTCCACTTT.